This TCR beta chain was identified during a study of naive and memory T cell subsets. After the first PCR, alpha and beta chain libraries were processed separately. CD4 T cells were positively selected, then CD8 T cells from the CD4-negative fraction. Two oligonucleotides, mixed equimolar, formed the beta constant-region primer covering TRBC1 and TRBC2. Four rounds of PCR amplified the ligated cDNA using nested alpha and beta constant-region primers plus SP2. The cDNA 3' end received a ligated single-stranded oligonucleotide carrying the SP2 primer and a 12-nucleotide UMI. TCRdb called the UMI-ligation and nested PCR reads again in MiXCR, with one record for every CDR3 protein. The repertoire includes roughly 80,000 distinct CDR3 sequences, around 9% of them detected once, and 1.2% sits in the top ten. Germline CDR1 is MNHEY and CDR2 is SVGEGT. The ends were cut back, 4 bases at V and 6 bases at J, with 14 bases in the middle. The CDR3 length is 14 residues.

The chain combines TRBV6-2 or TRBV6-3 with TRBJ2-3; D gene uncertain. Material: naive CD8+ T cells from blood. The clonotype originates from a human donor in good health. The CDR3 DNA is TGTGCCAGCAGTTTCACAATTCGAGTGGATACGCAGTATTTT. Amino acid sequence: CASSFTIRVDTQYF.